A single sample gave rise to the 30 T cell receptor beta chains below, sequenced in a study of identical twins. TCRdb redid the calling of the 5' RACE reads with MiXCR, one entry per CDR3 protein. This table holds some 790,000 distinct CDR3 sequences, 18% found once. The sample was also linked to a second study, of T cells expressing NK-cell markers.

Specimen: PBMCs. Every receptor here comes from a woman aged 18-30 years in good health.

This clonotype occurred many times. The genes are TRBV6-2 or TRBV6-3 and TRBJ2-5; D not resolved. The CDR3 contains 11 residues. Trimming removed 2 bases from V and 5 bases from J, with 3 bases in between. The germline CDR1 and CDR2 sequences are MNHEY and SVGEGT. CDR3 coding DNA: TGTGCCAGCAGTTACGCCGAGACCCAGTACTTC. Amino acid sequence: CASSYAETQYF.

The V gene is TRBV29-1, the J gene TRBJ2-5; 8 bases line up with TRBD2. With 6 bases clipped from V and 2 bases from J, the junction kept 11 bases outside the gene matches. The germline V gene encodes CDR1 SQVTM and CDR2 ANQGSEA. The CDR3 spans 15 residues. This CDR3 reads CSVLFHSGNQETQYF. In DNA, the CDR3 is TGCAGCGTCCTCTTTCATAGCGGGAATCAAGAGACCCAGTACTTC.

The V call is TRBV5-1, the J call TRBJ2-7; D gene ambiguous. From germline, CDR1 is SGHRS and CDR2 YFSETQ. The CDR3 consists of 14 residues. V lost 0 bases to trimming and J lost 5 bases, with 12 bases between them. The CDR3 DNA is TGCGCCAGCAGCTTGGCTGGCCCGTCTCACGAGCAGTACTTC. It is translated as CASSLAGPSHEQYF.

V usage is TRBV29-1 and J usage is TRBJ2-7; possible D gene TRBD2, 5 bases. With 6 bases removed from V and 6 bases from J, the gap between germline ends came to 12 bases. CDR1 is SQVTM and CDR2 is ANQGSEA in the germline V gene. This CDR3 spans 11 amino acids. The CDR3 DNA follows: TGCAGCGTATTCCGGGATCCCGAGCAGTACTTC. It is translated as CSVFRDPEQYF.

This clonotype was counted only a few times. J is TRBJ1-3 and V is TRBV4-3, with a tentative D call TRBD1 (6 bases). CDR3 length: 14 residues. Germline CDR1 is LGHNA and CDR2 is YSLEER. V was shortened by 0 bases and J by 9 bases, with 12 bases between the two germline ends. The CDR3 protein is CASSQDPDSGTIYF. The CDR3 bases are TGCGCCAGCAGCCAAGATCCGGACAGCGGCACCATATATTTT.

Only a few counts were recorded for this clonotype. This chain connects TRBV20-1 to TRBJ2-3; a weak D match, TRBD2 (5 bases). There are 15 residues in the CDR3. Trimming stripped 2 bases from V and 1 base from J, with 13 bases between. Germline V gene sequence: CDR1 DFQATT, CDR2 SNEGSKA (reference sequence). CDR3 bases: TGCAGTGCTAGACCCCGAGGGTCCGGCACAGATACGCAGTATTTT. It codes for CSARPRGSGTDTQYF.

This clonotype was seen more than once but under ten times. The rearrangement links TRBV24-1 to TRBJ2-3; D may be TRBD1 (5 bases). There are 16 residues in the CDR3. V lost 4 bases and J 7 bases, leaving 20 bases between the germline ends. CDR1 and CDR2 from the germline V gene are KGHDR and SFDVKD. For the CDR3, the DNA is TGTGCCACCAGTGACCCTCTCCTAGGGGATGGGAATACGCAGTATTTT. As protein: CATSDPLLGDGNTQYF.

V gene TRBV15 combines with J gene TRBJ2-1, with D perhaps TRBD1 or TRBD2 (6 bases each). This CDR3 is 17 amino acids long. Germline V gives CDR1 LNHNV, CDR2 YYDKDF (reference sequence). Trimming removed 0 bases from V and 1 base from J, with 13 bases in between. The CDR3 here is CATSRDGGQVSYNEQFF. The CDR3 DNA is TGTGCCACCAGCAGAGATGGGGGGCAGGTATCCTACAATGAGCAGTTCTTC. Full variable domain (missing parts from reference TRBV15 and TRBJ2-1): DAMVIQNPRYQVTQFGKPVTLSCSQTLNHNVMYWYQQKSSQAPKLLFHYYDKDFNNEADTPDNFQSRRPNTSFCFLDIRSPGLGDTAMYLCATSRDGGQVSYNEQFFGPGTRLTVL.

This clonotype appeared many times. CDR3: CANGTPQPNGYTF. Written as DNA, the CDR3 is TGTGCCAACGGGACTCCCCAGCCGAATGGCTACACCTTC. The rearrangement uses TRBV21-1 and TRBJ1-2. TRBV21-1 is deemed a pseudogene. The CDR3 spans 13 residues.

The rearrangement uses TRBV29-1 and TRBJ2-5, with unresolved D. Germline CDR1 reads SQVTM; CDR2 reads ANQGSEA. V was trimmed by 4 bases and J by 5 bases, leaving 11 bases between them. This CDR3 is 12 amino acids long. CDR3 residues: CSVAFSAETQYF. The CDR3 DNA is TGCAGCGTTGCCTTCAGCGCGGAGACCCAGTACTTC.

This clonotype was seen more than once but under ten times. The chain is built from TRBV2 and TRBJ2-2, with 7 bases aligning to TRBD1. CDR1 and CDR2 from the germline V gene are SNHLY and FYNNEI. The V segment lost 7 bases and the J segment 6 bases; nucleotides outside the gene matches: 8. This CDR3 is 14 amino acids long. Written as DNA, the CDR3 is TGTGCCAGCACTGTCGACAGGGTAGCCGGGGAGCTGTTTTTT. It translates to CASTVDRVAGELFF.

In its sample, this clonotype was seen a few times. The chain recombines TRBV12-5 with TRBJ1-5, with TRBD1 as a possible D gene (5 bases). The CDR3 runs to 17 residues. V was trimmed by 0 bases and J by 0 bases, leaving 12 bases between them. The germline V gene has CDR1 LGHNT and CDR2 FRNRAP. In DNA, the CDR3 is TGTGCTAGTGGTTTGGTACTAAGAGGGGATAGCAATCAGCCCCAGCATTTT. The encoded protein is CASGLVLRGDSNQPQHF.

This clonotype was counted between two and nine times. This chain joins TRBV9 and TRBJ1-4; tentatively, D is TRBD1 (6 bases). This CDR3 contains 17 residues. V shed 0 bases and J shed 5 bases, with 17 bases lying between them. Germline V CDR1 and CDR2: SGDLS, YYNGEE. The CDR3 reads CASSVEAPTGANEKLFF. The DNA for the CDR3 is TGTGCCAGCAGCGTAGAGGCCCCGACAGGCGCCAATGAAAAACTGTTTTTT.

This chain joins TRBV10-3 and TRBJ2-3, with a tentative D call TRBD2 (5 bases). Per germline, CDR1 ENHRY and CDR2 SYGVKD. CDR3 size: 14 residues. The V end was cut by 6 bases, the J end by 2 bases, with 12 bases between. As DNA, the CDR3 is TGTGCCATCAGCGGGGATCGGAACACAGATACGCAGTATTTT. This gives the protein CAISGDRNTDTQYF.

This clonotype was picked up a small number of times. This chain joins TRBV12-3 or TRBV12-4 and TRBJ2-1; the D is unclear. This CDR3 has 13 residues. V dropped 2 bases and J dropped 5 bases, with 7 bases sitting between them. CDR3 nucleotides: TGTGCCAGCAGTTTACAGCGCGACAATGAGCAGTTCTTC. Translating it yields CASSLQRDNEQFF.

The CDR3 here is CASSLGGHSGGRTDTQYF. CDR3 DNA: TGCGCCAGCAGCTTGGGGGGCCATAGCGGGGGGCGCACAGATACGCAGTATTTT. The chain employs TRBV5-1 and TRBJ2-3, with 10 bases aligning to TRBD2. The germline V gene encodes CDR1 SGHRS and CDR2 YFSETQ. The CDR3 has 18 residues. V was pared by 0 bases and J by 1 base, with 8 bases of the junction left unmatched.

This chain links TRBV6-2 or TRBV6-3 with TRBJ2-1; D may be TRBD1 or TRBD2 (5 bases each). This CDR3 is built from 15 residues. Germline V lookup: CDR1 MNHEY, CDR2 SVGEGT. V was trimmed by 3 bases and J by 10 bases, leaving 19 bases between them. CDR3 sequence (DNA): TGTGCCAGCAGTTATGTCGGGACCCACTTTAGGGAGCAGTTCTTC. This gives the protein CASSYVGTHFREQFF.

This sequence joins TRBV5-1 and TRBJ2-2; 11 bases match TRBD2. Unmatched junction bases numbered 9, after V lost 4 bases and J lost 7 bases. The CDR3 has 16 residues. The germline V gene encodes CDR1 SGHRS and CDR2 YFSETQ. The CDR3 DNA follows: TGCGCCAGCAGCCCGCTGACTAGCGGGATAGGCGGGGAGCTGTTTTTT. Translating it yields CASSPLTSGIGGELFF.

The J gene is TRBJ2-5, the V gene TRBV29-1; no clear D. The CDR3 consists of 11 residues. The V gene's germline CDR1 is SQVTM and CDR2 ANQGSEA. V was cut by 4 bases and J by 2 bases, with 5 bases left in between. The CDR3 region is CSVAAQETQYF. The CDR3 region has the DNA TGCAGCGTTGCGGCTCAAGAGACCCAGTACTTC.

The chain couples TRBV20-1 to TRBJ1-1; D is unclear. CDR3 size: 13 residues. V lost 3 bases and J 0 bases, leaving 8 bases between the germline ends. Germline-derived CDR1 and CDR2 are DFQATT and SNEGSKA (reference sequence). The CDR3 protein is CSASLDLNTEAFF. CDR3 bases: TGCAGTGCTAGTCTAGACTTGAACACTGAAGCTTTCTTT.

This clonotype was seen once. This chain connects TRBV18 to TRBJ2-7; possibly TRBD1 or TRBD2 for D (5 bases each). CDR3 length: 16 residues. The V end was cut by 3 bases, the J end by 2 bases, with 17 bases between. From germline, CDR1 is KGHSH and CDR2 LQKENI. DNA for the CDR3: TGTGCCAGCTCACCGTACGGGGCTCTGCCTACCTACGAGCAGTACTTC. This gives the protein CASSPYGALPTYEQYF.

The chain couples TRBV12-3 or TRBV12-4 to TRBJ1-5, with 9 bases lining up with TRBD1. The trim removed 5 bases at V and 5 bases at J, leaving 13 bases unmatched. The CDR3 has 17 amino acids. CDR3 nucleotide sequence: TGTGCCAGCAGTCCATCGAAAGAGGACAGGGGCGATCAGCCCCAGCATTTT. The encoded protein is CASSPSKEDRGDQPQHF.

This clonotype was counted between two and nine times. The chain employs TRBV25-1 and TRBJ2-2; 7 nucleotides align to TRBD1. V gave up 3 bases and J gave up 2 bases; unmatched junction bases: 3. The germline V gene has CDR1 MGHDK and CDR2 SYGVNS. CDR3 length: 15 residues. The CDR3: CASSDTGDNTGELFF. CDR3 sequence (DNA): TGTGCCAGCAGTGACACAGGGGATAACACCGGGGAGCTGTTTTTT. The full variable domain, with the rest looked up from reference TRBV25-1 and TRBJ2-2, is EADIYQTPRYLVIGTGKKITLECSQTMGHDKMYWYQQDPGMELHLIHYSYGVNSTEKGDLSSESTVSRIRTEHFPLTLESARPSHTSQYLCASSDTGDNTGELFFGEGSRLTVL.

Only a few counts were recorded for this clonotype. J is TRBJ2-1 and V is TRBV9; possible D gene TRBD2, 6 bases. V gave up 4 bases and J gave up 5 bases, with 13 bases separating them. This CDR3 is built from 14 residues. Per the germline V gene, CDR1 is SGDLS and CDR2 is YYNGEE. CDR3 region: CASSPRDWHNEQFF. The DNA for the CDR3 is TGTGCCAGCAGCCCCCGGGACTGGCACAATGAGCAGTTCTTC.

Written as DNA, the CDR3 is TGTGCCAGCAGTTTACTCAAGGCTAGCGCGGACGAGCAGTACTTC. It codes for CASSLLKASADEQYF. The genes are TRBV27 and TRBJ2-7; maybe TRBD2 (6 bases). Germline V gene lookup returns CDR1 MNHEY and CDR2 SMNVEV (reference sequence). This CDR3 region has 15 residues. The V end was cut by 2 bases, the J end by 5 bases, with 16 bases between.

This clonotype has more than one count but fewer than ten. The chain links TRBV15 to TRBJ1-2; D may be TRBD1 (5 bases). Between the trimmed V and J ends, which lost 8 bases and 8 bases, there was a span of 18 bases. The CDR3 has 13 amino acids. Germline-derived CDR1 and CDR2 are LNHNV and YYDKDF (reference sequence). CDR3 DNA sequence: TGTGCCACCCGGACATCTGGGTTAAAAGGCTACACCTTC. It codes for CATRTSGLKGYTF.

The V gene is TRBV5-1, the J gene TRBJ2-2; D remains ambiguous. The CDR3 consists of 14 residues. Trimming left V 3 bases short and J 4 bases short, with 10 bases between. The germline V gene has CDR1 SGHRS and CDR2 YFSETQ. In DNA form, the CDR3 reads TGCGCCAGCAGCTCCGAGCCTAGCACCGGGGAGCTGTTTTTT. It is translated as CASSSEPSTGELFF.

The chain combines TRBV20-1 with TRBJ2-3; the match to TRBD2 covers 11 bases. The trim removed 6 bases at V and 2 bases at J, leaving 13 bases unmatched. The CDR3 contains 17 residues. Germline V lookup: CDR1 DFQATT, CDR2 SNEGSKA (reference sequence). This CDR3 reads CSAAPRLAGTYTDTQYF. CDR3 nucleotides: TGCAGTGCCGCACCTCGACTAGCGGGGACTTACACAGATACGCAGTATTTT.

In this sample, this clonotype turned up a few times. V is TRBV20-1 and J is TRBJ2-1; D might be TRBD2 (6 bases). The germline gives CDR1 DFQATT, CDR2 SNEGSKA (reference sequence). The germline V and J ends were trimmed by 3 bases and 1 base, with 10 bases remaining between them. The CDR3 totals 14 residues. The CDR3 DNA sequence: TGCAGTGCTAGTCGGCGGGGTTCCTACAATGAGCAGTTCTTC. It encodes CSASRRGSYNEQFF.

The chain recombines TRBV20-1 with TRBJ2-7; D ambiguous. Trimming pared 0 bases from V and 6 bases from J, leaving 15 bases between. This CDR3 contains 14 residues. The V gene's germline CDR1 is DFQATT and CDR2 SNEGSKA (reference sequence). This chain's CDR3 is CSARDPRNLFEQYF. CDR3 nucleotide sequence: TGCAGTGCTAGAGACCCGAGGAATCTGTTCGAGCAGTACTTC.